The text below deals with one TCR beta chain. The antigen is unknown. This sample was included in a study of CD8+ T cells in alopecia areata. Following extraction, RNA underwent reverse transcription to cDNA, which served as the sequencing template. Generated by immunoSEQ multiplex PCR, the TCRdb table keeps only in-frame clones and is missing some. The data show roughly 180,000 clones, 50% to 65% seen once. J gave up 4 bases and V 4 bases, and 4 bases lay outside the gene matches. Germline CDR1 SEHNR, CDR2 FQNEAQ (reference sequence). The CDR3 consists of 14 residues. Study-level points and caveats: On tofacitinib, scalp and blood still held many of the expanded lesional clones. Normal scalp had lower clonality than lesional scalp, with alopecia totalis/universalis lesions showing this most strongly.

The treatment: oral pan-JAK inhibitor, 5-10 mg twice daily. The sequence derives from a human donor with alopecia areata. Sequences were derived from CD8+ T cells sorted from blood, sampled at week 24, from a patient treated with tofacitinib. The genes are TRBV7-9 and TRBJ2-7; 10 nucleotides match TRBD1. The CDR3 sequence: CASSYGQGGYEQYF. The CDR3 nucleotides are TGTGCCAGCAGCTACGGACAGGGGGGATACGAGCAGTACTTC. Looking up the rest from reference TRBV7-9 and TRBJ2-7 gives the full variable domain: DTGVSQNPRHKITKRGQNVTFRCDPISEHNRLYWYRQTLGQGPEFLTYFQNEAQLEKSRLLSDRFSAERPKGSFSTLEIQRTEQGDSAMYLCASSYGQGGYEQYFGPGTRLTVT.